This T cell receptor (beta chain) was sequenced for a study of blood T cell repertoires in COVID-19. Overall study context: From T cells, B-cell-depleted T cells, or PBMCs came the material, which was cDNA or gDNA.

V gave up 6 bases and J gave up 4 bases, with 7 bases separating them. The CDR3 consists of 12 residues. Looked up from germline, CDR1 is LNHNV and CDR2 is YYDKDF (reference sequence). Clones were sequenced by immunoSEQ multiplex PCR, and TCRdb holds only the in-frame ones, with some missing. The repertoire holds some 150,000 clones, approximately 84% seen once, with less than 2.5% in the top ten. The sequence was collected from a man between 65 and 80 years old with acute or convalescent COVID-19. The sequencing input was peripheral blood. The chain links TRBV15 to TRBJ2-1; tentative D call: TRBD2 (5 bases). The DNA for the CDR3 is TGTGCCACCAGGTGGGAGTACAATGAGCAGTTCTTC. Protein: CATRWEYNEQFF.